In this sample, the clone carrying this T cell receptor beta chain turned up once. This table comes from immunoSEQ multiplex PCR, and its TCRdb copy is limited to in-frame clones, with some not included. The sample carries 140,000 or so clones, roughly 84% recorded once. This entry is derived from a study of blood T cell repertoires in COVID-19. Across the study: Donors in the United States, Italy and Spain gave samples during acute or convalescent COVID-19. T cells, B-cell-depleted T cells, or PBMCs supplied cDNA or gDNA.

V was cut by 6 bases and J by 2 bases, with 8 bases left in between. This CDR3 is built from 14 residues. Looked up from germline, CDR1 is LNHDA and CDR2 is SQIVND (reference sequence). The chain carries TRBV19 and TRBJ2-6; the D is unclear. Sequencing was performed on peripheral blood. The TCR sequence derives from a man aged 25-40 years with COVID-19, enrolled during active disease. This CDR3 is CASSDIAGANVLTF. CDR3 DNA: TGTGCCAGTAGCGACATAGCTGGGGCCAACGTCCTGACTTTC. Full variable domain (missing parts from reference TRBV19 and TRBJ2-6): DGGITQSPKYLFRKEGQNVTLSCEQNLNHDAMYWYRQDPGQGLRLIYYSQIVNDFQKGDIAEGYSVSREKKESFPLTVTSAQKNPTAFYLCASSDIAGANVLTFGAGSRLTVL.